This T cell receptor beta chain was documented in a study of cytomegalovirus exposure and HLA in healthy donors. The germline V gene has CDR1 GTSNPN and CDR2 SVGIG (reference sequence). This CDR3 spans 12 amino acids. The junction had 11 bases not matched to a gene; V was cut back by 5 bases and J by 11 bases. The study's findings and limits: Association of about 17,000 TCR beta sequences with HLA alleles was found at 0.05 false discovery rate in a later analysis. CMV antigen specificity was confirmed in vitro for a few CMV-associated chains.

About this clone itself: Antigen: not known.

With 60 Vbeta and 13 Jbeta primers, the PCR was carried out. Assay used: immunoSEQ multiplex PCR; TCRdb lists only in-frame clones, some missing. Found here are approximately 160,000 clones, over 65% of them singletons; the top ten hold roughly 0.76%. The sequence came from a female donor in good health and CMV-seronegative. The sample was PBMCs. The V gene is TRBV30, the J gene TRBJ1-1, with 7 positions matching TRBD1. The CDR3 sequence is CAWAQGTLGAFF. The CDR3 nucleotides read TGTGCCTGGGCACAGGGGACTCTGGGCGCTTTCTTT.